These 32 T cell receptor beta chains were all obtained from the same sample, sequenced in a study of tumor-infiltrating lymphocytes in primary liver carcinoma. With 500 ng total RNA as template and a constant-region primer, TCR beta cDNA was made. Three nested multiplex PCR rounds of slightly modified ARM-PCR generated TCR beta libraries. Primers for the first two PCR rounds were TRBV1-TRBV30 forward primers and a C-beta reverse primer (about 9 cycles per round). TCRdb independently ran MiXCR on the multiplex PCR reads; one entry per CDR3 protein. Here the sample spans fewer than 350,000 distinct CDR3 sequences, 60% to 80% being singletons. It was unsorted whole blood that yielded blood RNA, and germline DNA was also extracted. The sequencing input was peripheral blood. The receptors shown here come from a man aged 40-49 years with primary liver carcinoma and hepatitis B virus infection.

This clonotype is a singleton in its sample. A much larger clone lies a single base off, so this may be a read error. The chain carries TRBV6-9 and TRBJ1-2; 9 bases are a match to TRBD1. V was pared by 6 bases and J by 13 bases, with 15 bases of the junction left unmatched. The CDR3 is made up of 14 amino acids. Germline V gene lookup returns CDR1 MNHGY and CDR2 SVAAGI. The CDR3 sequence: CASRTIRDRESSTF. CDR3 DNA sequence: TGTGCCAGCAGGACTATCCGGGACAGGGAGTCTTCCACCTTC.

A remark on this clonotype: With a much larger clone just one base away, this may be a read error. The conserved closing phenylalanine or tryptophan is absent in this CDR3, likely reflecting a read error. The chain couples TRBV6-2 or TRBV6-3 to TRBJ2-1; TRBD2 matches 12 bases. Germline trimming cut 6 bases from V and 4 bases from J; bases unmatched to any gene: 4. Germline assignment: CDR1 MNHEY and CDR2 SVGEGT. The CDR3 extends over 15 amino acids. CDR3 nucleotide sequence: TGTGCCAGCAGGCCACTAGCGGGAGGTTACAATGAGCAGTTCGTC. It yields the protein CASRPLAGGYNEQFV.

With respect to this clonotype: A much larger clone lies one base from this, so it may be a read error. It is likely a read error, because the conserved phenylalanine at the end of the CDR3 is missing. V usage is TRBV6-6 and J usage is TRBJ2-5; TRBD1 or TRBD2 may be the D gene (5 bases each). Germline V gene lookup returns CDR1 MNHNY and CDR2 SVGAGI (reference sequence). This CDR3 has 14 amino acids. Trimming stripped 6 bases from V and 2 bases from J, with 13 bases between. The CDR3: CASREDITQETQYL. The CDR3 DNA sequence: TGTGCCAGCAGGGAGGACATAACACAAGAGACCCAGTACCTC.

On this clonotype: One end of the junction varies from germline; a read error may be responsible. The chain recombines TRBV4-1 with TRBJ2-2, with D possibly TRBD2 on 5 matching bases. This CDR3 has 12 residues. Germline values: CDR1 MGHRA, CDR2 YSYEKL. CDR3 coding DNA: TGCGCCAGCAGCCCACTTACCGGGGAACTGTCTTTT. Translation gives CASSPLTGELSF.

Details on this clonotype: A much more abundant neighbour one base away suggests this may be a read error. The chain couples TRBV6-1 to TRBJ2-1; D may match TRBD1 or TRBD2 (6 bases each). This CDR3 region has 13 residues. From germline, CDR1 is MNHNS and CDR2 SASEGT. The CDR3 loop is CASGETGRLVQFF. In nucleotides, the CDR3 is TGTGCCAGCGGTGAAACAGGGAGACTAGTACAGTTCTTC.

This clonotype was observed many times. J is TRBJ2-2 and V is TRBV4-2; D not resolved. The CDR3 has 14 residues. The V gene lost 1 base and the J gene lost 2 bases, with 5 bases spanning the gap. The V gene's germline CDR1 is LGHNA and CDR2 YNFKEQ. The CDR3 nucleotides are TGTGCCAGCAGCCAAGGACAAAACACCGGGGAGCTGTTTTTT. Its translation is CASSQGQNTGELFF.

This clonotype occurred a few times. A read error may explain this, as a much larger clone is one base away. The V call is TRBV29-1, the J call TRBJ2-5; possibly TRBD2 for D (5 bases). Germline loops: CDR1 SQVTM, CDR2 ANQGSEA. The V gene lost 7 bases and the J gene lost 2 bases, with 17 bases spanning the gap. The CDR3 spans 14 residues. The CDR3 loop reads CSASEGQRQETQYF. CDR3 bases: TGCAGCGCTTCCGAGGGCCAGAGACAAGAGACCCAGTACTTC.

Of note for this clonotype: The junction does not match germline at one end; this may be a read error. V gene TRBV7-9 combines with J gene TRBJ2-7, with no clear D. This CDR3 contains 13 residues. In germline, CDR1 is SEHNR, CDR2 FQNEAQ (reference sequence). The CDR3 DNA reads TGTGACAGCAGCCGAAGCCCCCTCTACGAGCAGTACTTC. The encoded protein is CDSSRSPLYEQYF.

This clonotype was counted at least ten times. The gene calls are TRBV6-5 and TRBJ2-6; unclear D gene. V lost 10 bases, J lost 4 bases, and 29 bases lay in between. The CDR3 sequence is 19 residues long. Per the germline V gene, CDR1 is MNHEY and CDR2 is SVGAGI. CDR3 region: CATTLDWSSSVGGANVLTF. CDR3 in DNA: TGTGCCACCACCCTAGACTGGTCAAGTTCCGTGGGCGGGGCCAACGTCCTGACTTTC.

Concerning this clonotype: A clone one base away is much larger, so this may be a read error. V and J are TRBV6-6 and TRBJ2-1; 9 bases match TRBD2. The CDR3 is made up of 14 amino acids. Germline V gene lookup returns CDR1 MNHNY and CDR2 SVGAGI (reference sequence). CDR3 residues: CASCGAGGYNEQLF. Written as DNA, the CDR3 is TGTGCCAGCTGTGGAGCGGGAGGCTACAATGAGCAGCTCTTC.

The J gene is TRBJ2-2, the V gene TRBV29-1; D tentatively fits TRBD1 or TRBD2 (7 bases each). The CDR3 spans 14 residues. In germline, CDR1 is SQVTM, CDR2 ANQGSEA. V was trimmed by 7 bases and J by 13 bases, leaving 25 bases between them. CDR3 in DNA: TGCAGCGCTAGGGACAGCGGGAACACCCGGAGGCTGTTTTTT. It codes for CSARDSGNTRRLFF.

This clonotype was recorded at least ten times. V usage is TRBV29-1 and J usage is TRBJ2-1; D is ambiguous. CDR1 and CDR2 (germline): SQVTM, ANQGSEA. V lost 5 bases and J 9 bases, leaving 14 bases between the germline ends. This CDR3 is built from 12 residues. The CDR3 DNA reads as TGCAGCGTTTTAATCCCCTCCAGTGAGCAGTTCTTC. Amino acids: CSVLIPSSEQFF.

This clonotype has a handful of counts. This chain joins TRBV7-9 and TRBJ2-3, with unresolved D. V was cut by 6 bases and J by 0 bases, with 10 bases left in between. The germline CDR1 and CDR2 sequences are SEHNR and FQNEAQ (reference sequence). The CDR3 has 14 amino acids. The CDR3 protein is CASSQSISTDTQYF. CDR3 sequence (DNA): TGTGCCAGCAGTCAATCGATAAGCACAGATACGCAGTATTTT.

About this clonotype: A much larger clone lies one base from this, so it may be a read error. V is TRBV14 and J is TRBJ2-7; 7 nucleotides line up with TRBD1. The J segment lost 9 bases and the V segment lost 5 bases, leaving 7 bases of the junction unmatched. This CDR3 region has 12 residues. Germline V CDR1 and CDR2: SGHDN, FVKESK. The CDR3 is CASSTGDQGQYF. CDR3 DNA sequence: TGTGCCAGCAGCACAGGGGACCAAGGGCAGTACTTC. Full variable domain (missing parts from reference TRBV14 and TRBJ2-7): EAGVTQFPSHSVIEKGQTVTLRCDPISGHDNLYWYRRVMGKEIKFLLHFVKESKQDESGMPNNRFLAERTGGTYSTLKVQPAELEDSGVYFCASSTGDQGQYFGPGTRLTVT.

Regarding this clonotype: With a much larger clone just one base away, this may be a read error. The chain joins TRBV5-1 to TRBJ2-3; D unresolved. The germline CDR1 and CDR2 sequences are SGHRS and YFSETQ. The CDR3 covers 13 residues. CDR3 in amino acids: CVSSLVTADTQYF. As DNA, the CDR3 is TGCGTCAGCAGCTTGGTTACAGCCGATACGCAGTATTTT. The complete variable domain, with remaining parts taken from reference TRBV5-1 and TRBJ2-3, reads KAGVTQTPRYLIKTRGQQVTLSCSPISGHRSVSWYQQTPGQGLQFLFEYFSETQRNKGNFPGRFSGRQFSNSRSEMNVSTLELGDSALYLCVSSLVTADTQYFGPGTRLTVL.

This chain joins TRBV11-2 and TRBJ2-2, with D tentatively TRBD1 (6 bases). CDR3 length: 16 amino acids. V gave up 5 bases and J gave up 0 bases, with 13 bases separating them. Germline V CDR1 and CDR2: SGHAT, FQNNGV. CDR3 in amino acids: CASSPRTATNTGELFF. As DNA, the CDR3 is TGTGCCAGCAGCCCCCGGACAGCTACGAACACCGGGGAGCTGTTTTTT.

The chain is built from TRBV11-2 and TRBJ2-7, with a tentative D call TRBD1 (5 bases). There are 14 residues in the CDR3. Germline lookup yields CDR1 SGHAT and CDR2 FQNNGV. Between the trimmed V and J ends, which lost 7 bases and 2 bases, there was a span of 15 bases. The CDR3 loop is CASNRGRVPYEQYF. As DNA, the CDR3 is TGTGCCAGCAACAGAGGCAGGGTCCCCTACGAGCAGTACTTC.

The chain is built from TRBV4-2 and TRBJ1-2; D uncertain. CDR1 LGHNA and CDR2 YNFKEQ come from the germline V gene. V was pared by 4 bases and J by 4 bases, with 10 bases between. The CDR3 is 13 amino acids. The CDR3 here is CASSPTDSYGYTF. The CDR3 DNA reads as TGTGCCAGCAGCCCGACTGACTCCTATGGCTACACCTTC.

This clonotype showed up many times. This chain connects TRBV12-3 or TRBV12-4 to TRBJ2-1; weak D call: TRBD2 (5 bases). The CDR3 runs to 13 residues. The V and J ends lost 5 bases and 10 bases respectively, with 15 bases between them. The CDR3: CASSLGLDGEQFF. CDR3 in DNA: TGTGCCAGCAGTCTCGGACTCGATGGGGAGCAGTTCTTC.

This clonotype was counted between two and nine times. This may be a read error, as it is one base from a much larger clone. V and J are TRBV6-2 or TRBV6-3 and TRBJ2-1; 12 nucleotides agree with TRBD2. This CDR3 is built from 15 residues. CDR1 and CDR2 (germline): MNHEY, SVGEGT. With V trimmed by 8 bases and J by 9 bases, 11 bases remained unmatched. In DNA, the CDR3 is TGTGCCAGCGCCATCCCGGGACTAGCGGGTAGTGAGCAGTTCTTC. This encodes CASAIPGLAGSEQFF.

A word on this clonotype: Relative to the germline gene, one junction end is altered; a read error may explain this. V usage is TRBV5-1 and J usage is TRBJ2-1; D gene uncertain. CDR3 size: 15 residues. The germline V gene encodes CDR1 SGHRS and CDR2 YFSETQ. The CDR3 loop is CASGLSVSSYNEKFF. As DNA, the CDR3 is TGCGCCAGCGGCTTGAGCGTCAGTTCCTACAATGAGAAGTTCTTC.

Regarding this clonotype: The junction and the germline gene differ at one end; a read error may be behind it. This rearrangement joins TRBV5-4 to TRBJ2-2, with 7 bases fitting TRBD2. CDR1 and CDR2 from the germline V gene are SGHNT and YYREEE (reference sequence). The CDR3 is made up of 16 amino acids. The CDR3 loop reads CASSLAVAGPGGEVFF. Here the CDR3 DNA reads TGTGCCAGCAGCTTGGCTGTAGCGGGTCCGGGTGGGGAGGTGTTTTTT.

The genes are TRBV5-1 and TRBJ2-7, with a tentative D call TRBD1 (6 bases). The ends were cut back, 4 bases at V and 7 bases at J, with 18 bases in the middle. The CDR3 length is 14 residues. The germline V gene encodes CDR1 SGHRS and CDR2 YFSETQ. The CDR3 sequence: CASSVTGPLREQYF. In nucleotides, the CDR3 is TGCGCCAGCAGCGTGACAGGCCCCCTTCGAGAGCAGTACTTC. Variable domain in full (rest from reference TRBV5-1 and TRBJ2-7): KAGVTQTPRYLIKTRGQQVTLSCSPISGHRSVSWYQQTPGQGLQFLFEYFSETQRNKGNFPGRFSGRQFSNSRSEMNVSTLELGDSALYLCASSVTGPLREQYFGPGTRLTVT.

A few counts support this clonotype. CDR3 sequence: CASSQETGQPRWVYGYTF. The DNA for the CDR3 is TGCGCCAGCAGCCAAGAAACCGGACAGCCCCGTTGGGTCTATGGCTACACCTTC. V gene TRBV4-1 combines with J gene TRBJ1-2; D might be TRBD1 (6 bases). The CDR3 sequence is 18 residues long. Per the germline V gene, CDR1 is MGHRA and CDR2 is YSYEKL. Trimming took 0 bases from V and 4 from J, leaving 21 bases between them.

This clonotype occurred once. A single base separates this from a much larger clone, so it may be a read error. The J gene is TRBJ2-4, the V gene TRBV6-5; perhaps D is TRBD1 or TRBD2 (6 bases each). The germline V gene encodes CDR1 MNHEY and CDR2 SVGAGI. The CDR3 length is 14 residues. The CDR3, as DNA: TGTACCAGCAGGGGACCGTTTGGAGGGCACATTCAGTACTTC. The encoded protein is CTSRGPFGGHIQYF.

The table lists this clonotype with many counts. This chain uses TRBV4-1 with TRBJ1-1, with no clear D. Per the germline V gene, CDR1 is MGHRA and CDR2 is YSYEKL. Trimming took 2 bases from V and 0 from J, leaving 7 bases between them. CDR3 length: 14 residues. CDR3 nucleotide sequence: TGCGCCAGCAGCCAAAAACAAGTGAACACTGAAGCTTTCTTT. Residues: CASSQKQVNTEAFF.

At least ten counts were recorded for this clonotype. This chain connects TRBV6-5 to TRBJ1-1, with a possible D match to TRBD1 (5 bases). The V gene lost 2 bases and the J gene lost 2 bases, with 9 bases spanning the gap. This CDR3 region has 14 residues. Germline V gives CDR1 MNHEY, CDR2 SVGAGI. CDR3 DNA: TGTGCCAGCAGTTACAATGGGGGTAACACTGAAGCTTTCTTT. It yields the protein CASSYNGGNTEAFF.

A note on this clonotype: A much larger clone is a single base away; this may be a read error. In DNA form, the CDR3 reads TGTGCCAGCGGATATACTGTGGCCAACGTCCTGACTTTC. Protein product: CASGYTVANVLTF. The V gene is TRBV6-5, the J gene TRBJ2-6; D gene unclear. Trimming left V 8 bases short and J 6 bases short, with 11 bases between. There are 13 residues in the CDR3. Germline loops: CDR1 MNHEY, CDR2 SVGAGI.

This clonotype has ten or more counts. V and J are TRBV5-6 and TRBJ2-7, with D perhaps given as TRBD1 or TRBD2 (6 bases each). The CDR3 loop spans 14 amino acids. V was pared by 0 bases and J by 6 bases, with 13 bases between. The germline CDR1 and CDR2 sequences are SGHDT and YYEEEE. CDR3 region: CASSLALRGGEQYF. The CDR3 coding sequence is TGTGCCAGCAGCTTGGCCCTCAGGGGAGGCGAGCAGTACTTC. The full variable domain, completed using reference TRBV5-6 and TRBJ2-7, is DAGVTQSPTHLIKTRGQQVTLRCSPKSGHDTVSWYQQALGQGPQFIFQYYEEEERQRGNFPDRFSGHQFPNYSSELNVNALLLGDSALYLCASSLALRGGEQYFGPGTRLTVT.

The chain employs TRBV10-2 and TRBJ1-2; D not resolved. V shed 3 bases and J shed 4 bases, with 6 bases lying between them. CDR1 and CDR2 (germline): WSHSY, SAAADI. The CDR3 runs 12 residues. CDR3 region: CASSDSSYGYTF. CDR3 DNA sequence: TGCGCCAGCAGTGACAGCAGCTATGGCTACACCTTC.

The chain recombines TRBV20-1 with TRBJ2-3; TRBD2 matches 7 bases. Looked up from germline, CDR1 is DFQATT and CDR2 is SNEGSKA (reference sequence). Germline trimming cut 5 bases from V and 8 bases from J; bases unmatched to any gene: 10. CDR3 length: 13 amino acids. This chain's CDR3 is CSAYSGPGSTQYF. In DNA form, the CDR3 reads TGCAGTGCTTATAGCGGGCCTGGAAGTACGCAGTATTTT.

On this clonotype itself: This clone may be a read error of a much larger clone one base away. The chain recombines TRBV14 with TRBJ2-7; D is perhaps TRBD1 (6 bases). The V end was cut by 4 bases, the J end by 7 bases, with 14 bases between. Germline V gives CDR1 SGHDN, CDR2 FVKESK. The CDR3 length is 13 residues. CDR3 nucleotides: TGTGCCAGCAGCCGGCAGGGGAAGGGTGAGCAGTACTTC. Amino acids: CASSRQGKGEQYF.